Sequencing of this T cell receptor beta chain was carried out in a study of cytomegalovirus exposure and HLA in healthy donors. Worth noting for this clone: As yet, its antigen is unknown.

Study-wide results and caveats: Highly shared sequence variants in one cluster were likely a sequencing artifact.

Researchers ran the PCR with 60 Vbeta and 13 Jbeta primers. Using immunoSEQ multiplex PCR, the repertoire was profiled, and TCRdb retains in-frame clones only, with some absent. Of 150,000 to 200,000 clones listed, about 90% were seen once; the top ten hold over 0.2%. The sequence was collected from a girl in the first two years of life in good health and CMV-seronegative. Sequencing used PBMCs.

CDR3: CASSQDGAGRNQPQHF. In DNA, the CDR3 is TGCGCCAGCAGCCAAGATGGGGCAGGTCGAAATCAGCCCCAGCATTTT. The chain recombines TRBV4-1 with TRBJ1-5; TRBD1 might be the D (5 bases). The CDR3 totals 16 residues. The V and J ends lost 0 bases and 4 bases respectively, with 13 bases between them. Germline values: CDR1 MGHRA, CDR2 YSYEKL.